A single sample gave rise to the 5 T cell receptor beta chains below, sequenced in a study of blood T cell repertoires in COVID-19. Profiling relied on immunoSEQ multiplex PCR, and the TCRdb table lists in-frame clones only, not all of them. The sample has a few hundred thousand clones; roughly four fifths are singletons. Sample: PBMCs or T cells enriched from blood (not recorded which). These TCRs come from a woman aged 50 to 60 who had recovered from COVID-19.

This chain joins TRBV3-1 (or the pseudogene TRBV3-2) and TRBJ1-1; 8 positions agree with TRBD1. Germline V CDR1 and CDR2: LGHDT, YNNKEL (reference sequence). The CDR3 runs 13 residues. The J segment lost 7 bases and the V segment lost 4 bases, leaving 5 bases of the junction unmatched. CDR3 amino acids: CASSPGQAIEAFF. In DNA, the CDR3 is TGTGCCAGCAGCCCGGGACAGGCGATTGAAGCTTTCTTT.

V gene TRBV7-2 combines with J gene TRBJ1-2; D is unclear. The V gene's germline CDR1 is SGHTA and CDR2 FQGNSA. The CDR3 consists of 12 residues. V dropped 5 bases and J dropped 7 bases, with 11 bases sitting between them. For the CDR3, the DNA is TGTGCCAGCAGCGGGTTTACGGGTGGCTACACCTTC. Protein sequence: CASSGFTGGYTF.

This clone occurred a few times. The V gene is TRBV7-6, the J gene TRBJ1-1, with TRBD1 matching 8 bases. The V gene end was trimmed by 4 bases and the J gene end by 0 bases; junction bases not matched to a gene: 13. Germline CDR1 reads SGHVS; CDR2 reads FNYEAQ. The CDR3 spans 18 residues. CDR3 in DNA: TGTGCCAGCAGCTCTAACACCGGGACAGGAATATTGAACACTGAAGCTTTCTTT. Amino acids: CASSSNTGTGILNTEAFF.

The rearrangement joins TRBV5-1 to TRBJ1-1; D unresolved. CDR1 is SGHRS, CDR2 YFSETQ, per germline. Trimming left V 4 bases short and J 0 bases short, with 7 bases between. The CDR3 loop spans 13 amino acids. The DNA for the CDR3 is TGCGCCAGCAGCACCACAGTGAACACTGAAGCTTTCTTT. It encodes CASSTTVNTEAFF. Filled out from reference TRBV5-1 and TRBJ1-1, the complete variable domain reads KAGVTQTPRYLIKTRGQQVTLSCSPISGHRSVSWYQQTPGQGLQFLFEYFSETQRNKGNFPGRFSGRQFSNSRSEMNVSTLELGDSALYLCASSTTVNTEAFFGQGTRLTVV.

The chain joins TRBV6-5 to TRBJ1-6; the D gene is possibly TRBD1 (5 bases). The V gene's germline CDR1 is MNHEY and CDR2 SVGAGI. V dropped 2 bases and J dropped 7 bases, with 12 bases sitting between them. The CDR3 has 15 residues. The CDR3: CASSYTGQANSPLHF. The DNA for the CDR3 is TGTGCCAGCAGTTACACAGGACAAGCCAATTCACCCCTCCACTTT.